This T cell receptor beta chain was sequenced during a study of T cells in women clearing cervical HPV infection. Data came from immunoSEQ multiplex PCR; TCRdb stores just in-frame clones and leaves some out. This sample contains 48,000 or so clones. Comments on this clone: The read terminates 3 residues ahead of where the CDR3 ends, so the germline J gene completes it.

Germline V gene data show CDR1 as SGHDT and CDR2 as YYEEEE. This CDR3 has 14 amino acids. Material for sequencing was blood buffy coat. The genes are TRBV5-6 and TRBJ1-2, with D possibly TRBD1 on 5 matching bases. The receptor was isolated from a woman aged 18 to 75 with a cervical HPV16 infection that either progressed to CIN3+ or cleared (not recorded which). The CDR3 bases that were read are TGTGCCAGCAGCGTTGTGGCGGGGGGAGGAGGC. Translated, it gives CASSVVAGGGG. The whole CDR3 protein reads CASSVVAGGGGYTF.